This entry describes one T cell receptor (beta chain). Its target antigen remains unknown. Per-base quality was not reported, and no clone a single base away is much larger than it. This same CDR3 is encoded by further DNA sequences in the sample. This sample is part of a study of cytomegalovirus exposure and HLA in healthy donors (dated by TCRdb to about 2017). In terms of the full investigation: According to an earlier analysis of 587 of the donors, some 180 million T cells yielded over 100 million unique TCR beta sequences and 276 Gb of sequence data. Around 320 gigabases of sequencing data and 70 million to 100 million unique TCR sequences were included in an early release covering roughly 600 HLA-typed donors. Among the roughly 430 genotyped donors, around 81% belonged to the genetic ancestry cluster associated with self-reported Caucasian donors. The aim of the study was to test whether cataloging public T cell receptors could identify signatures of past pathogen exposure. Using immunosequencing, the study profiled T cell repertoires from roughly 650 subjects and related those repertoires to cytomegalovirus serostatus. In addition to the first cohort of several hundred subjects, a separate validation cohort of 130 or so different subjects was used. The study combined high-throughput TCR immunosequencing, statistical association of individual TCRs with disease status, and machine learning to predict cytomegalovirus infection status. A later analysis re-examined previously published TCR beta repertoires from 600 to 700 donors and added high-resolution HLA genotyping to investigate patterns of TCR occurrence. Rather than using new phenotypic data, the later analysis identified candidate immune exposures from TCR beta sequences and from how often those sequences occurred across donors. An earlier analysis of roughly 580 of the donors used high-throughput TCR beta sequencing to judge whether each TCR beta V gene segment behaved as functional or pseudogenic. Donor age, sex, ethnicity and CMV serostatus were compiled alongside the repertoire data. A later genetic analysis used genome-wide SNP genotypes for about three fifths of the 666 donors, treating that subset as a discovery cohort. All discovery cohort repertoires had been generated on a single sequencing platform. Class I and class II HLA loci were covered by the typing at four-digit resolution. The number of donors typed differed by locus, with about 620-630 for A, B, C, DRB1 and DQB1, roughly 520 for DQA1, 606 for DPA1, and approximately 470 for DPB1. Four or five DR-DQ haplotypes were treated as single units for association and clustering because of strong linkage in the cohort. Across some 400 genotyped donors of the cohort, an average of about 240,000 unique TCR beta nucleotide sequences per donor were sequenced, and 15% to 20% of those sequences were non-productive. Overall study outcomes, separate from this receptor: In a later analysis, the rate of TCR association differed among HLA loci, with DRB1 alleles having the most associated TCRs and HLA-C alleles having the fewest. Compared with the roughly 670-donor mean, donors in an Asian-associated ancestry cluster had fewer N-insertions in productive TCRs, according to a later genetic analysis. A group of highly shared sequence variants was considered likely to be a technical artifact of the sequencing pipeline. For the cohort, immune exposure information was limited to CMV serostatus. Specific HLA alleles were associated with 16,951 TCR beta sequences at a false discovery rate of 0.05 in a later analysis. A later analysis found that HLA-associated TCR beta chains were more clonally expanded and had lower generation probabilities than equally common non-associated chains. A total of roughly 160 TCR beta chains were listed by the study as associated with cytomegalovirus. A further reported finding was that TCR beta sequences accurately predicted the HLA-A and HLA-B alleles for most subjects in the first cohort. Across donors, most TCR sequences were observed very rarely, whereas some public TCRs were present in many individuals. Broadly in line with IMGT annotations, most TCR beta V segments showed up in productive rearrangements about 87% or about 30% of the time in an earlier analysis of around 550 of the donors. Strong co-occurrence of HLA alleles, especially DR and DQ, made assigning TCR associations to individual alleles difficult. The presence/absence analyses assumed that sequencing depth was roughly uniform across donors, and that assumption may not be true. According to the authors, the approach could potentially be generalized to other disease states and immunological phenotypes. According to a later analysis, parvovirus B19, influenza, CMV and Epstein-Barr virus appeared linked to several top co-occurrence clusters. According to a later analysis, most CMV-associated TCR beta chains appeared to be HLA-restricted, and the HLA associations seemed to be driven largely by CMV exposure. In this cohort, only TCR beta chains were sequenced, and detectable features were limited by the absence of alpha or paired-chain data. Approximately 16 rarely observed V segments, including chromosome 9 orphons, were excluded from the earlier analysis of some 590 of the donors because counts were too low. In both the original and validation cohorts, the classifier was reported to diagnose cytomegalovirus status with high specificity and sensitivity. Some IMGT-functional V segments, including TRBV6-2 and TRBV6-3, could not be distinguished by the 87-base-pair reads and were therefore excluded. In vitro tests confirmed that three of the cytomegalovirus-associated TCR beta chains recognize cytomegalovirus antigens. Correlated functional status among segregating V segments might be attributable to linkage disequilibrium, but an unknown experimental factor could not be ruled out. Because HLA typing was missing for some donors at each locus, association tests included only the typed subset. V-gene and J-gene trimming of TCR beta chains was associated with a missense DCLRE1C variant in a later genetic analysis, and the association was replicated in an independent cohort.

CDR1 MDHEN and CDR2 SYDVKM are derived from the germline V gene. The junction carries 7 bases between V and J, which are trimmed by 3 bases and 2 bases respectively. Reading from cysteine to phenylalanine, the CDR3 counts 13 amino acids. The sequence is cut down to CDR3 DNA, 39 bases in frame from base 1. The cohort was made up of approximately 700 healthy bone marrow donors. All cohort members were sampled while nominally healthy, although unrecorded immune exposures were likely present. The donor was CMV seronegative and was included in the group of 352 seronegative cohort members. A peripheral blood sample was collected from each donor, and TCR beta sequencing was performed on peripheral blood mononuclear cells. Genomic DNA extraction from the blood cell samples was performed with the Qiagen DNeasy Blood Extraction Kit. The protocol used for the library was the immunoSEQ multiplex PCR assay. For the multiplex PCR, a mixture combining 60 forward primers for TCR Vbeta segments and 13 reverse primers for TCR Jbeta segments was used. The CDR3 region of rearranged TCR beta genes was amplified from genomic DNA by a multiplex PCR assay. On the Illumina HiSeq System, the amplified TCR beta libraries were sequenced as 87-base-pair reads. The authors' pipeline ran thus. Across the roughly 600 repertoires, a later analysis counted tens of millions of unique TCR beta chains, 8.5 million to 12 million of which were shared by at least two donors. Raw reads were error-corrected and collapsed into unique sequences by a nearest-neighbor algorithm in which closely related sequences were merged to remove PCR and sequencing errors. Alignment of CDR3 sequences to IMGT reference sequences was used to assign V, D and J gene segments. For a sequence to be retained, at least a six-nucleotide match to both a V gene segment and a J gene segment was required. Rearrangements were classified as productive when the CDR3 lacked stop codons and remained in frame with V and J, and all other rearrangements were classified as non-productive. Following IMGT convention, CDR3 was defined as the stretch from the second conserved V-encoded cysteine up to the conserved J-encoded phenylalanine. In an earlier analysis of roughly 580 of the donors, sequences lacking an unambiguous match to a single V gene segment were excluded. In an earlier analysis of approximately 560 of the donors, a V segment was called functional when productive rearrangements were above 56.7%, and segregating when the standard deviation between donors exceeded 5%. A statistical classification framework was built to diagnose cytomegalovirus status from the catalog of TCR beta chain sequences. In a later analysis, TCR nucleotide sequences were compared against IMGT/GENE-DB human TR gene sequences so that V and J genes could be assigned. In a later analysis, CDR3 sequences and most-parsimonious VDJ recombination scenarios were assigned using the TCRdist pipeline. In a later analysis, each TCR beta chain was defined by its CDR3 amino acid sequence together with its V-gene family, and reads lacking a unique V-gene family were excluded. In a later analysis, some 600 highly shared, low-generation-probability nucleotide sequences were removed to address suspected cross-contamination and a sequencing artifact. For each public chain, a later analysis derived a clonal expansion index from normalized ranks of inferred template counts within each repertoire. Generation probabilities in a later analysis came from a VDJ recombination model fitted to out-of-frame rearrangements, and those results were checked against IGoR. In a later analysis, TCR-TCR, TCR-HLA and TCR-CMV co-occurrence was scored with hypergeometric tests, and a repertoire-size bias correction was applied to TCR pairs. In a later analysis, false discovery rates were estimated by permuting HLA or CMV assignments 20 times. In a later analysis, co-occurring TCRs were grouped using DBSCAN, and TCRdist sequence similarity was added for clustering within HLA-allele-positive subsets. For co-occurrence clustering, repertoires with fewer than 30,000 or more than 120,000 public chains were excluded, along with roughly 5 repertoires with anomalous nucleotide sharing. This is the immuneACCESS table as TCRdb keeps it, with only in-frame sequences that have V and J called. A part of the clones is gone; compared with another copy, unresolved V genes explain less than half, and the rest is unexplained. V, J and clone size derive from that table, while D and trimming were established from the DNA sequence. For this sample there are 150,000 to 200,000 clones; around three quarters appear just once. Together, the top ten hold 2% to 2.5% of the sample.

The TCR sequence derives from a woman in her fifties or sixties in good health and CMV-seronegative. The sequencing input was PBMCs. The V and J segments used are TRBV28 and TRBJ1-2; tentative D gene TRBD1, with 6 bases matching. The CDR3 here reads CASSFGQNYGYTF. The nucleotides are TGTGCCAGCAGTTTTGGACAGAACTATGGCTACACCTTC.